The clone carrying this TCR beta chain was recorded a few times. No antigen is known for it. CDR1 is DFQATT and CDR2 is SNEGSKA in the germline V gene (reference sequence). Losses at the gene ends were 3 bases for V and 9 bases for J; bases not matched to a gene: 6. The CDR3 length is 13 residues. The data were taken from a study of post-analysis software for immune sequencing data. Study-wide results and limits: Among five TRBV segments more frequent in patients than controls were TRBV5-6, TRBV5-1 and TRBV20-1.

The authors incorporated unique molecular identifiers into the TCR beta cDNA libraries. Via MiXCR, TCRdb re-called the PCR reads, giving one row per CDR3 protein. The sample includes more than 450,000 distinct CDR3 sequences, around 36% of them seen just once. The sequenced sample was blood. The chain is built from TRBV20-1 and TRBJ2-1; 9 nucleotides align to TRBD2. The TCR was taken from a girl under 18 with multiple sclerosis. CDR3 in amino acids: CSARRGGRGEQFF. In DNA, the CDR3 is TGCAGTGCTAGGCGGGGGGGCCGTGGTGAGCAGTTCTTC.